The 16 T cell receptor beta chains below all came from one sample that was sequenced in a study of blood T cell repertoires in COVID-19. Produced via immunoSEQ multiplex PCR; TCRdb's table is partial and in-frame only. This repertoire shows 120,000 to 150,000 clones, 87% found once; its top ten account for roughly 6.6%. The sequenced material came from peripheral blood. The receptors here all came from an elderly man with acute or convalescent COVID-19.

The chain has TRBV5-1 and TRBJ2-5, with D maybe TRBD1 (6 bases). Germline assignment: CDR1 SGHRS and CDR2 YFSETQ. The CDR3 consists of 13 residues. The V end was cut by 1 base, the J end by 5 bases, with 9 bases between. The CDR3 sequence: CASSLWGRETQYF. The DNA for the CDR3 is TGCGCCAGCAGCTTGTGGGGGCGGGAGACCCAGTACTTC.

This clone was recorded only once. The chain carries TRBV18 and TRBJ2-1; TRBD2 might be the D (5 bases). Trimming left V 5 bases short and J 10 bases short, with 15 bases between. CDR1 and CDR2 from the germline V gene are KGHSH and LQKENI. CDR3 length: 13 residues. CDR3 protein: CASSSRTSEEQFF. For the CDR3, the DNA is TGTGCCAGCTCATCCCGGACTTCGGAGGAGCAGTTCTTC.

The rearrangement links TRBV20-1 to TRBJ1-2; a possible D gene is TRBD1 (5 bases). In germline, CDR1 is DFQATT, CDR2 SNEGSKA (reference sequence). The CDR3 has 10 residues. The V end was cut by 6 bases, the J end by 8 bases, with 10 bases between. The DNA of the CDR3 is TGCAGTGCCCAGGGTAACGGCTACACCTTC. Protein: CSAQGNGYTF.

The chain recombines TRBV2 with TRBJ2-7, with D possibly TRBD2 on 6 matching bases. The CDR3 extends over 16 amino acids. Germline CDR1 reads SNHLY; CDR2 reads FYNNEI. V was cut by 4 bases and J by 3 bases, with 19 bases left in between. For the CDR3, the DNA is TGTGCCAGCAGTGCCTCGCTGGGAGGCCTCCACTACGAGCAGTACTTC. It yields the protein CASSASLGGLHYEQYF.

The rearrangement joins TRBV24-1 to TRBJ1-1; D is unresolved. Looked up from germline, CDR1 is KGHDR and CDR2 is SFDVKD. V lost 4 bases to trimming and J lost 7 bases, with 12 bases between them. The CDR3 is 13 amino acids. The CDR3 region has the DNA TGTGCCACCAGTGACCCCGGGCGGGGTGAAGCTTTCTTT. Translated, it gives CATSDPGRGEAFF.

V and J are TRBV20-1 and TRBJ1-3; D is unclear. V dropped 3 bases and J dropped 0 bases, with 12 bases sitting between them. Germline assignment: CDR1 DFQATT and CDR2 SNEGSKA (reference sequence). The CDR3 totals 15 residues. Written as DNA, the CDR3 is TGCAGTGCTAGTCTACCTATGAGCTCTGGAAACACCATATATTTT. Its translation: CSASLPMSSGNTIYF.

The CDR3, as DNA: TGTGCCAGCAGCCTTAGGACTAGCGGGGGGGCTCCTGGGGCCAACGTCCTGACTTTC. The encoded protein is CASSLRTSGGAPGANVLTF. The chain has TRBV9 and TRBJ2-6; the match to TRBD2 covers 15 bases. V was pared by 4 bases and J by 2 bases, with 7 bases of the junction left unmatched. Germline CDR1 is SGDLS and CDR2 is YYNGEE. The CDR3 covers 19 residues. Using reference TRBV9 and TRBJ2-6 for the parts outside the CDR3, the full variable domain is DSGVTQTPKHLITATGQRVTLRCSPRSGDLSVYWYQQSLDQGLQFLIQYYNGEERAKGNILERFSAQQFPDLHSELNLSSLELGDSALYFCASSLRTSGGAPGANVLTFGAGSRLTVL.

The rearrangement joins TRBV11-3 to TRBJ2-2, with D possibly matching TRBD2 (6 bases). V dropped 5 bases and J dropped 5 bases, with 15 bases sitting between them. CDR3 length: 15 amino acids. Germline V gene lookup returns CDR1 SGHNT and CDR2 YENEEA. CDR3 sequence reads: CASSANIGGTGELFF. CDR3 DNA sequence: TGTGCCAGCAGCGCCAATATCGGGGGAACCGGGGAGCTGTTTTTT. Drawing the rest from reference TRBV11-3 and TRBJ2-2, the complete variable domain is EAGVVQSPRYKIIEKKQPVAFWCNPISGHNTLYWYLQNLGQGPELLIRYENEEAVDDSQLPKDRFSAERLKGVDSTLKIQPAELGDSAVYLCASSANIGGTGELFFGEGSRLTVL.

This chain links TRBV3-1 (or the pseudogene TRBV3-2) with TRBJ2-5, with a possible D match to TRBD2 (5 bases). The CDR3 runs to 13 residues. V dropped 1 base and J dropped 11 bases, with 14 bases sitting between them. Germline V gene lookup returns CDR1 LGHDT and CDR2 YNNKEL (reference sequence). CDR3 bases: TGTGCCAGCAGCCAAGGTCACGGTTGGGAGCAGTACTTC. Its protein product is CASSQGHGWEQYF.

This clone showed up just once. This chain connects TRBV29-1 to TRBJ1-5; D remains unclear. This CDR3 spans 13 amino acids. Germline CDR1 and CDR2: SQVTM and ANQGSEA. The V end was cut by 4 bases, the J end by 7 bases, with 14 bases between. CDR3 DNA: TGCAGCGTTGTGGTTTCGGAGGGCCAGCCCCAGCATTTT. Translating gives CSVVVSEGQPQHF.

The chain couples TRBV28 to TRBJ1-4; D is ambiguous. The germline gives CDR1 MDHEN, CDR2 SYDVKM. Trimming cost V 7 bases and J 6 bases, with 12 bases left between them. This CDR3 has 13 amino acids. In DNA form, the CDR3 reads TGTGCCAGCATTCGAGGCGGAGATGAAAAACTGTTTTTT. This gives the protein CASIRGGDEKLFF.

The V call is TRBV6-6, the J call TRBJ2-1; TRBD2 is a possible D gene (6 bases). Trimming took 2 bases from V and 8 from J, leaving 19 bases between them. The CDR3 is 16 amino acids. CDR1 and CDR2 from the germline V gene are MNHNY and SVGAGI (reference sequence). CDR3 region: CASSYGQGRRRDEQFF. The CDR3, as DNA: TGTGCCAGCAGTTACGGCCAGGGACGCCGGAGGGATGAGCAGTTCTTC.

DNA for the CDR3: TGCGCCAGCAGCTTGTATGGCAGGGGGCTGGGTGGCGGCTATGGCTACACCTTC. Translated: CASSLYGRGLGGGYGYTF. The gene calls are TRBV5-1 and TRBJ1-2; TRBD1 aligns across 8 bases. V shed 1 base and J 4 bases; nucleotides not matched to a gene: 15. CDR1 and CDR2 (germline): SGHRS, YFSETQ. This CDR3 contains 18 residues.

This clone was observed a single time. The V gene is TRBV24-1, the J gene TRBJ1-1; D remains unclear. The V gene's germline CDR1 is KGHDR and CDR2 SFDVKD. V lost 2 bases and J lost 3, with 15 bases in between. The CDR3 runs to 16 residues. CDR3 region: CATSDSAGLKDTEAFF. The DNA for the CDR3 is TGTGCCACCAGTGATTCGGCAGGATTAAAAGACACTGAAGCTTTCTTT.

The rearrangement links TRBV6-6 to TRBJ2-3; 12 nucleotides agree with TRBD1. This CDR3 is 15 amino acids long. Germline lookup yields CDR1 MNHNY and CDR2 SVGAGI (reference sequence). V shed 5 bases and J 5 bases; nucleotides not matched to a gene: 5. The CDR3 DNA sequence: TGTGCCAGCAGTAGCCGGGACAGGGGGCTAGATACGCAGTATTTT. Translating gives CASSSRDRGLDTQYF.

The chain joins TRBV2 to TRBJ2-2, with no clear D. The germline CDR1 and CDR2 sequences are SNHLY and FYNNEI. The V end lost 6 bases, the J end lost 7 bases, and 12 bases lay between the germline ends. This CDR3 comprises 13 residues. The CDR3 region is CASSAGIGGELFF. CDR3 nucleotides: TGTGCCAGCAGCGCCGGTATTGGCGGGGAGCTGTTTTTT.